The T cell receptor beta chain described here comes from a study of CD8+CD57+ T cells in acquired aplastic anemia. V lost 4 bases and J 4 bases, leaving 15 bases between the germline ends. Germline CDR1 and CDR2: SGHKS and YYEKEE (reference sequence). The CDR3 is made up of 15 amino acids. This clonotype was seen repeatedly, ten times or more. Patients selected for sequencing had displayed CD8+CD57+ cell expansion by flow cytometry. Genomic DNA constituted the template upon which TCR beta VDJ and CDR3 profiling was performed. Using its own MiXCR run on the reads, TCRdb lists one record per CDR3 protein. The table has some 92,000 distinct CDR3 sequences, 55% to 75% seen once.

This receptor was taken from a human donor with aplastic anemia. Sequencing was performed on sorted CD4+, CD8+, or CD8+CD57+ T cells (not recorded which) from PBMCs. V and J are TRBV5-5 and TRBJ2-1, with D hard to call. The CDR3 here is CASSPANWEYNEQFF. The CDR3 nucleotides read TGTGCCAGCAGCCCAGCTAATTGGGAATACAATGAGCAGTTCTTC.